This T cell receptor beta chain was captured in a study of cytomegalovirus exposure and HLA in healthy donors. Per the germline V gene, CDR1 is WSHSY and CDR2 is SAAADI. V lost 3 bases, J lost 5 bases, and 4 bases lay in between. This CDR3 region has 11 residues. PCR amplification relied on 60 Vbeta primers (plus 13 Jbeta primers). Some clones are missing from TCRdb's copy, which holds only in-frame ones; the method was immunoSEQ multiplex PCR. This table has 100,000 to 150,000 clones, under 20% appearing once. This clone has a handful of counts. The chain employs TRBV10-2 and TRBJ2-5; D is undetermined. The sample consisted of PBMCs. This clonotype was sampled from a female donor in good health and CMV-seropositive. The CDR3 nucleotides are TGCGCCAGCAGTGAAGCGGAGACCCAGTACTTC. This gives the protein CASSEAETQYF.